The 15 T cell receptor beta chains listed next were all sequenced from one sample in a study of CXCR3-negative and CXCR3-positive naive CD8 T cells. Findings of the study overall: Hydrophobicity was higher for TRB CDR3s found in CXCR3-positive naive cells than in CXCR3-negative naive cells.

In preparing the TRB cDNA libraries, 5' RACE with UMI labels was used. TCRdb reprocessed the 5' RACE reads, keeping one entry per CDR3 protein, no DNA. The data include around 63,000 distinct CDR3 sequences; the top ten clones carry around 0.8%. These receptors' targets are unknown. The sequencing sample was made of naive CXCR3+ CD8+ T cells from blood. The subset denotes: CD45RO-CCR7+CD27+CD95- naive CD8+ T cells expressing CXCR3 (TNR3+). The receptors stem from a human donor in good health. Some clones in this sample may be carry-over from other donors' samples.

This chain uses TRBV7-6 with TRBJ2-5; the D gene TCRdb calls, TRBD1, cannot be checked with no DNA. This CDR3 comprises 16 residues. Germline loops: CDR1 SGHVS, CDR2 FNYEAQ. CDR3 loop: CASSTTGTGIQETQYF.

The V and J genes are TRBV4-3 and TRBJ2-3; without DNA, the TCRdb call of TRBD2 cannot be checked. Per the germline V gene, CDR1 is LGHNA and CDR2 is YSLEER. This CDR3 region has 16 residues. CDR3 in amino acids: CASSQGAAASTDTQYF.

The chain carries TRBV20-1 and TRBJ2-7; without DNA, the TCRdb call of TRBD2 cannot be checked. Germline V CDR1 and CDR2: DFQATT, SNEGSKA (reference sequence). The length of the CDR3 is 16 residues. The CDR3 here is CSARDTTGGPAYEQYF.

The J gene is TRBJ2-5, the V gene TRBV11-2. Germline loops: CDR1 SGHAT, CDR2 FQNNGV. The CDR3 sequence is 14 residues long. CDR3 region: CASSLVWGQETQYF.

V and J are TRBV20-1 and TRBJ2-1; TCRdb outputs TRBD1, but without DNA this stays unchecked. This CDR3 comprises 14 residues. Per germline, CDR1 DFQATT and CDR2 SNEGSKA (reference sequence). The CDR3 sequence is CSATGHAGLLEQFF.

J is TRBJ2-7 and V is TRBV7-2; TCRdb's D gene call, TRBD1, goes unchecked for lack of DNA. Germline lookup yields CDR1 SGHTA and CDR2 FQGNSA. The CDR3 has 16 amino acids. CDR3 sequence reads: CASSSYGTGVSYEQYF. Full variable domain (missing parts from reference TRBV7-2 and TRBJ2-7): GAGVSQSPSNKVTEKGKDVELRCDPISGHTALYWYRQSLGQGLEFLIYFQGNSAPDKSGLPSDRFSAERTGGSVSTLTIQRTQQEDSAVYLCASSSYGTGVSYEQYFGPGTRLTVT.

J is TRBJ2-3 and V is TRBV5-6. Looked up from germline, CDR1 is SGHDT and CDR2 is YYEEEE. This CDR3 is 11 amino acids long. This CDR3 is CASSWEDTQYF.

The chain has TRBV4-2 and TRBJ2-3; TCRdb selects TRBD2, and the lack of DNA leaves this call unchecked. The CDR3 runs to 16 residues. Germline loops: CDR1 LGHNA, CDR2 YNFKEQ. CDR3 residues: CASSQELAGFTDTQYF.

This chain uses TRBV12-3 or TRBV12-4 with TRBJ2-3; checking the TCRdb D call of TRBD2 is not possible without DNA. The CDR3 contains 16 residues. CDR3 region: CASSLPTSGGTDTQYF.

The V gene is TRBV2, the J gene TRBJ2-3. This CDR3 region has 14 residues. The germline V gene encodes CDR1 SNHLY and CDR2 FYNNEI. The CDR3 is CASSEGISTDTQYF. The full variable domain, rest sourced from reference TRBV2 and TRBJ2-3, is EPEVTQTPSHQVTQMGQEVILRCVPISNHLYFYWYRQILGQKVEFLVSFYNNEISEKSEIFDDQFSVERPDGSNFTLKIRSTKLEDSAMYFCASSEGISTDTQYFGPGTRLTVL.

This clonotype is medium-sized by frequency. The chain combines TRBV23-1 with TRBJ2-7. TRBV23-1 is reported as an ORF; its role is uncertain. The CDR3 is 13 residues long. CDR3: CAPHRQRSYEQYF.

The chain has TRBV12-3 or TRBV12-4 and TRBJ2-2. CDR3 length: 15 residues. CDR3 in amino acids: CASSTFAGNTGELFF.

The rearrangement joins TRBV4-3 to TRBJ2-7; TCRdb returns TRBD2, unconfirmable since there is no DNA. CDR1 LGHNA and CDR2 YSLEER come from the germline V gene. The CDR3 loop spans 15 amino acids. The CDR3 here is CASSQDSRGSYEQYF.

The rearrangement links TRBV28 to TRBJ2-1; TCRdb returns TRBD1, unconfirmable since there is no DNA. Per the germline V gene, CDR1 is MDHEN and CDR2 is SYDVKM. The CDR3 contains 13 residues. This CDR3 is CASSSYQGAEQFF.

The rearrangement joins TRBV7-2 to TRBJ2-7; the TCRdb D gene call, TRBD1, has no DNA to confirm it. The CDR3 is 14 residues long. Germline V gene data show CDR1 as SGHTA and CDR2 as FQGNSA. The CDR3: CASSLAGAGYEQYF.